The clone carrying this T cell receptor beta chain was picked up many times. V was shortened by 4 bases and J by 6 bases, with 13 bases between the two germline ends. CDR3 length: 14 residues. Germline CDR1 and CDR2: SGHTA and FQGNSA. The cDNA was synthesized by means of template-switch 5'RACE, which was carried out with 10-nucleotide random UMIs. From the 5' RACE reads, TCRdb called clonotypes with MiXCR, one entry per CDR3 protein. The data show around 44,000 distinct CDR3 sequences, 2% to 3% seen once. The data were obtained in a study of neurological immune-mediated disorders. The clonotype comes from a young man with multiple sclerosis. The rearrangement links TRBV7-2 to TRBJ2-1; either TRBD1 or TRBD2 may fit D (5 bases each). The sample was PBMCs. CDR3 sequence (DNA): TGTGCCAGCAGCTCCGGGACCAACCCCAATGAGCAGTTCTTC. This codes for CASSSGTNPNEQFF.